What follows describes a single T cell receptor beta chain. The antigen is not known. Trimming at V came to 3 bases and at J to 3 bases, leaving 7 bases not matched to a gene. The CDR3 length is 17 residues. The V gene's germline CDR1 is KGHSH and CDR2 LQKENI. The table came from immunoSEQ multiplex PCR; TCRdb's copy has only in-frame clones and leaves some out. The sample has some 47,000 clones, 90% to 95% seen once. The source of the sample is a study of T cells in tuberculosis. On the study more broadly: T cells were selected with CD1B tetramers loaded with glucose monomycolate. IGRA-negative adolescents, IGRA-positive adolescents with latent tuberculosis and adults with active tuberculosis formed this South African cohort. General study results and limits: Smaller alpha distances in active tuberculosis partly reflected shorter CDR3-alpha lengths.

V is TRBV18 and J is TRBJ2-6; 8 bases line up with TRBD2. Sequencing used PBMCs. This receptor was identified in a donor aged 10 to 29 with latent tuberculosis or without tuberculosis infection. The CDR3, as DNA: TGTGCCAGCTCACCGGGACTAGGAAGTCTTGGGGCCAACGTCCTGACTTTC. It translates to CASSPGLGSLGANVLTF.